Sequencing of this T cell receptor beta chain was carried out in a study of T cells in Graves' hyperthyroidism and ophthalmopathy (dated by TCRdb to the late 2010s). At the level of the whole study: Peripheral blood samples were taken at initial diagnosis, before any treatment was given. After sampling, hyperthyroidism patients received methimazole starting at 30 mg daily, and ophthalmopathy patients received high-dose intravenous methylprednisolone. The study also compared thyroid tissue and blood T-cell repertoires from five or six Graves' hyperthyroidism patients. An independent validation cohort of fewer than 20 hyperthyroidism patients and 15 or so patients who later progressed to ophthalmopathy tested prospective prediction of ophthalmopathy. A discovery cohort of about 100 patients, approximately 44 with Graves' ophthalmopathy and approximately 57 with stable Graves' hyperthyroidism, was used to find distinguishing TCR V-J signatures. TCR Vbeta CDR3 sequencing of 130 to 150 peripheral blood samples (43 ophthalmopathy, 75 hyperthyroidism and approximately 17 progressor patients) is reported in the paper. The roughly 91 discovery patients were randomly divided into training and test sets at a 7:3 ratio. Broad study findings and their caveats: Ophthalmopathy was separated from stable hyperthyroidism by a 13 V-J signature model, with around 88% sensitivity and 81% to 83% specificity obtained in cross-validation and 80%/75% obtained in testing. Most expanded thyroid clonotypes (frequency above 0.001) were also detected in blood, suggesting blood repertoires may reflect thyroid immune responses. Sample size was not statistically predetermined, and blinding of investigators to group allocation was not performed. During validation, the model predicted progression to ophthalmopathy a median of about 6.3 months ahead of onset, with roughly 65% sensitivity and less than 85% specificity.

The TCR beta CDR3 regions were amplified from RNA transcripts. The first round of RT-PCR for the TCR CDR3 was performed with the HTBI primer set and the Qiagen OneStep RT-PCR kit. Libraries were constructed in a second round of multiplex PCR, after which size selection and purification were carried out. Libraries were sequenced paired-end with 100 bp reads on an Illumina HiSeq2000. Per the original workflow: Raw data were processed with SOAPnuke, discarding reads with adapters, uncalled bases, mean Phred below 15, or no exact constant-primer or identifier match. High-quality paired reads were merged with COPE v1.2.5, and unique nucleotide sequences were defined as clonotypes. MiTCR v1.1 was used to align the clonotypes against IMGT TRBV, TRBD and TRBJ reference segments. Analysis was restricted to V-J combinations with a frequency above 0.0001, which covered 99% to 99.2% of repertoires. The TCS score was defined as the ratio of F50 (clonal expansion) to E x V (chaos), calculated using BLOSUM62-based TCRdist between CDR3 peptides within each V-J. Welch's t-statistics and random forest reduced some 510 V-J features to around 14, which were used in a naive Bayes classifier (R e1071). The public reads were reanalyzed by TCRdb: fastp trimming at Q25, MiXCR alignment, in-frame beta chains only. Rows are unified per CDR3 protein, each entry keeping the most common DNA and genes. For this entry, the V and J calls and clone size follow TCRdb and not the study's own pipeline. In all, the sample holds some 300,000 distinct CDR3 sequences, and approximately 19% of those were seen once. The leading ten clones occupy under 45% of the sample.

From cysteine to phenylalanine, the CDR3 is 17 amino acids long. Solely the CDR3 DNA is kept, with 51 bases framed from the first base. In the germline V gene (reference sequence), CDR1 corresponds to LGHDT and CDR2 to YNNKEL. Trimming accounts for 1 base at V and 2 bases at J, while the number of junction bases matched to no gene is 10. In the ophthalmopathy patients, disease was moderately to severely active, with a Clinical Activity Score of 3 or more, a NOSPECS grade of 4 or more, and a duration of less than 3 months. The study excluded patients with uncontrolled infections, other autoimmune diseases, pregnancy or lactation. Diagnoses were established on the basis of clinical symptoms, serum thyroxine and TRAb, thyroid ultrasound, and orbital computed tomography. PBMCs were separated from 8 to 10 ml of fresh peripheral blood using Ficoll-Paque density gradient centrifugation. Total RNA was extracted with Trizol reagent, and quality was checked on an Agilent 2100 Bioanalyzer.

In this sample, this clonotype turned up a few times. The specificity of this receptor is unknown. Base qualities are not provided; no much larger clone lies one nucleotide away. Recombination linked TRBV3-1 to TRBJ2-5; 7 of the junction bases match TRBD2. Sequencing was carried out using blood. The receptor's source is a man aged 50 to 60 with Graves' ophthalmopathy. In nucleotides, the sequence is TGTGCCAGCAGCCAAGGGTGGCCTAGCGGACTACAAGAGACCCAGTACTTC. Translated, it gives CASSQGWPSGLQETQYF.